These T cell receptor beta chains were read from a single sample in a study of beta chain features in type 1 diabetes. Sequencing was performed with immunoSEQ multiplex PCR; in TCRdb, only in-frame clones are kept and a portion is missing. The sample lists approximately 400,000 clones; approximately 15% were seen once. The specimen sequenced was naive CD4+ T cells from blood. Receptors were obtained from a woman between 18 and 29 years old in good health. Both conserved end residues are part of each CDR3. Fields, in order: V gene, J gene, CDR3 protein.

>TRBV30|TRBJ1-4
CAWSSKTFATNEKLFF
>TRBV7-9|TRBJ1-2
CASSVQGLEYGYTF
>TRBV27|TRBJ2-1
CASSLGTSNPYNEQFF
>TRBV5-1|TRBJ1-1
CASSLEGRGHGNTEAFF
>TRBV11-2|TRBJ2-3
CASSLRTGNADTQYF
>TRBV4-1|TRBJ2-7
CASSQGARYEQYF
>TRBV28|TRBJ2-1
CASSGIHRGRPEQFF
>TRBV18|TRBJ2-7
CASSTTGTPSYEQYF
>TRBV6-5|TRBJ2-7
CASSRGGLSSYEQYF
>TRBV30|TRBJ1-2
CAWSHRGPGYTF
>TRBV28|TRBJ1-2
CASTTGVIGYTF
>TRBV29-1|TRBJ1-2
CSVDSRGGYTF
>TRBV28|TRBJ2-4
CASSPRAWEVIAKNIQYF
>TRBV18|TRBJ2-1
CASSPRGGNEQFF
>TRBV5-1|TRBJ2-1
CASSLYSLNNEQFF
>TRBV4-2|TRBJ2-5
CASSQRLAGGRETQYF
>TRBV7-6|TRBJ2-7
CASSSRRDRLSYEQYF
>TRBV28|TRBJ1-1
CATSPQGITEAFF
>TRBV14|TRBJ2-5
CASSQVRETQYF
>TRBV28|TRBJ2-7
CASTSEDRRGAQYF
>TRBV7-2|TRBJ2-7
CASSLASSGIIYEQYF
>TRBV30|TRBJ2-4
CAWNGPDRAKNIQYF
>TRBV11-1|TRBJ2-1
CASSLSGGLNEQFF
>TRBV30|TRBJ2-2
CACIPGRGTGELFF
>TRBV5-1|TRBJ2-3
CASSRDRETDTQYF
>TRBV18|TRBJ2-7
CASSPRRQLTYEQYF
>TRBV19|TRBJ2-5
CASSSLGQGEETQYF
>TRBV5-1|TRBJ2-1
CASSLGSGANEQFF
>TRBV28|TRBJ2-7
CASSTTDRYEQYF
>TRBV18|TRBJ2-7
CASSPSGGSHEQYF
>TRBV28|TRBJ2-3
CASSMTSGKITDTQYF
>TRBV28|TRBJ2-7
CASSLKRLRTSGRAYEQYF
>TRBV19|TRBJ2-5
CASSASVRETQYF
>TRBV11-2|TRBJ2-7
CASSPPTANEQYF
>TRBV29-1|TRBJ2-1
CSVPSWERKYNEQFF
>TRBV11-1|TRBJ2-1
CASSLALRVGNEQFF
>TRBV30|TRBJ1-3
CAWSRQALSGNTIYF
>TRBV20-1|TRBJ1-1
CSAPDTSEAFF
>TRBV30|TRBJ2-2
CAWGRRDRAPGELFF
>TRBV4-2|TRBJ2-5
CASSQDLRAETQYF
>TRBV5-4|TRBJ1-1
CASSLLGSAEAFF